Listed below are T cell receptor beta chains from one sample, sequenced in a study of siplizumab effects on memory and regulatory T cells. Sequencing used immunoSEQ multiplex PCR; TCRdb keeps in-frame clones, though not all of them. The sample lists 9,500 or so clones; about 46% were seen once. These TCRs' antigens remain unknown. Sequencing was done on a sample of CFSE-low (dividing) CD8+ T cells sorted from an allogeneic mixed lymphocyte reaction. The receptor source for this set is a human donor in good health; the cells came from an allogeneic mixed lymphocyte reaction. Both conserved end residues are part of each CDR3.

CASSELGGYGYTF	TRBV6-1	TRBJ1-2
CASSLLGAVGQPQHF	TRBV5-1	TRBJ1-5
CASSAAGVTYEQYF	TRBV19	TRBJ2-7
CASSSPGSYEQYF	TRBV6-5	TRBJ2-7
CSARSGELFF	TRBV20-1	TRBJ2-2
CASFLLDGREQYF	TRBV10-1	TRBJ2-7
CASSYGQGSYEQYF	TRBV6-6	TRBJ2-7
CASSLAGENTEAFF	TRBV7-3	TRBJ1-1
CASSAGQGSYEQYF	TRBV2	TRBJ2-7
CASLTDMNTEAFF	TRBV6-1	TRBJ1-1
CASSQDQGNTEAFF	TRBV4-2	TRBJ1-1
CASRDRTSTGELFF	TRBV28	TRBJ2-2
CAARGVYGYTF	TRBV6-5	TRBJ1-2
CASSSGGAGETQYF	TRBV13	TRBJ2-5
CASSVAGSSVYEQYF	TRBV9	TRBJ2-7
CASSLDNRGSMEKLFF	TRBV5-1	TRBJ1-4
CASSSTSGVSYEQYF	TRBV7-3	TRBJ2-7
CASSQRTGDQETQYF	TRBV4-2	TRBJ2-5
CASSRPGQGPYEQYF	TRBV2	TRBJ2-7
CASSVAGWGNEQYF	TRBV9	TRBJ2-7
CASSSGATYEQYF	TRBV6-6	TRBJ2-7
CASSENRGNTEAFF	TRBV2	TRBJ1-1
CASSTAGQGYEQYF	TRBV19	TRBJ2-7